Sequencing of this T cell receptor (beta chain) was carried out in a study of T cells in Graves' hyperthyroidism and ophthalmopathy. The study enrolled patients aged 18 to 65 with newly diagnosed hyperthyroidism of under 2 months' duration. Orbital computed tomography, thyroid ultrasound, serum thyroxine and TRAb, and clinical symptoms together informed the diagnoses. Amplified regions were TCR beta CDR3 sequences from RNA transcripts. Using the HTBI primer set, a first-round RT-PCR was run on the TCR CDR3. MiXCR, applied by TCRdb to the multiplex PCR reads, yields one record per CDR3 protein. In the table there are nearly 750,000 distinct CDR3 sequences, around 40% of which are singletons. This clonotype occurred many times. The J segment lost 2 bases and the V segment lost 5 bases, leaving 6 bases of the junction unmatched. CDR1 KGHDR and CDR2 SFDVKD come from the germline V gene. There are 15 residues in the CDR3.

This clonotype was sampled from a woman aged 40 to 50 with Graves' hyperthyroidism. The specimen sequenced was blood. This chain joins TRBV24-1 and TRBJ2-5, with TRBD1 matching 8 bases. CDR3 bases: TGTGCCACCAGTGTCCACGGACAGGGACAAGAGACCCAGTACTTC. Its protein product is CATSVHGQGQETQYF.